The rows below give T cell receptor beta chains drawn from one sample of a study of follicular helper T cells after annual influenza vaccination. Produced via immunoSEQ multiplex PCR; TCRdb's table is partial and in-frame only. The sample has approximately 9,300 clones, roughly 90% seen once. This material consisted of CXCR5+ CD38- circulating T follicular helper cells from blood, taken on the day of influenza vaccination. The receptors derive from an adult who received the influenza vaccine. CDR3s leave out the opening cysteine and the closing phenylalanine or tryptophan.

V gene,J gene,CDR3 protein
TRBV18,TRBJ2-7,ASSPQVTGSYEQY
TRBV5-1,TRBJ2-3,ASSLGQDRSTDTQY
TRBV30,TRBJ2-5,AWSVRDTYQETQY
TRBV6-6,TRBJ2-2,ASTRGDTGELF
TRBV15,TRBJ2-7,ATSRDRTGYEQY
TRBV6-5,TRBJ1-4,ASGLTAANEKLF
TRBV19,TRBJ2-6,ASSLRQGTVTGANVLT
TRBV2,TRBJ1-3,ASSRDGAYSGNTIY
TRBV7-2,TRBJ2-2,ASSTLGELF
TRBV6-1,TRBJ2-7,ASSDYGRGEY
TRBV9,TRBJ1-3,ASSVPPVGNTIY
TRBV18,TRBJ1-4,ASSPQGNEKLF
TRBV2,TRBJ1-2,ASSVGRGPYGYT
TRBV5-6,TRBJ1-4,ASSSEDEKLF
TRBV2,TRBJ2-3,ASSEAQRGYTDTQY
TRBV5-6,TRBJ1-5,ASSLEMGGPQH
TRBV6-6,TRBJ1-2,ASTKKGDNYGYT
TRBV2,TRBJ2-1,ASSGSSTEGEQF
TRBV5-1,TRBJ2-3,ASSLFASTTDTQY
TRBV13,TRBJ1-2,ASSLGGAYGYT
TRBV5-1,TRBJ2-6,ASSQTSGGAEGANVLT
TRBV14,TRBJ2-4,ASSAHRDANIQY
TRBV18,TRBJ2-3,ASSLIQGETDTQY
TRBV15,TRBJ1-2,ATSTGERDVYGYT
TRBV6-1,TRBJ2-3,ASSEPAGTTDTQY
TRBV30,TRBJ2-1,AWSVSWVNEQF
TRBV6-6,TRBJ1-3,ASSDWGNTIY
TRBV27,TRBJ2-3,ASSLKTDIDTQY
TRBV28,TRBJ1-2,ASSPTGNYGYT
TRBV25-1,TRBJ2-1,ASSEYVGTGDIGEQF
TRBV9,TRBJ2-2,ASSVVSGDTGELF
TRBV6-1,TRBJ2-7,ASSRRGVYEQY
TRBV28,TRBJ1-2,ASNYAGSSKGVYT
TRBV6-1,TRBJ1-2,ASGDSSYGYT
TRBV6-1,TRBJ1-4,ASSEFVGMDKAKLF
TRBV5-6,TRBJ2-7,ASSPTTGFGEQY
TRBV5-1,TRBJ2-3,ASSLDPSDTQY